These T cell receptor beta chains were read from a single sample in a study of T cells in Graves' hyperthyroidism and ophthalmopathy. TCRdb independently ran MiXCR on the multiplex PCR reads; one entry per CDR3 protein. The table includes hundreds of thousands of distinct CDR3 sequences, roughly 14% detected once. The sequencing sample was made of blood. These receptors were collected from a young man with Graves' ophthalmopathy. Each CDR3 is given with its conserved first and last residue. Each record gives: clone size, CDR3 length, J gene, V gene, D gene, CDR3 DNA, CDR3 protein. D genes are given only for firm matches. Clone size is shown for a subset of rows, as once, few, many or a class of expanded clone.

many,14,TRBJ1-1,TRBV5-1,NA,TGCGCCAGCAACCAGGGATCTTCCAACACTGAAGCTTTCTTT,CASNQGSSNTEAFF
many,14,TRBJ2-6,TRBV18,NA,TGTGCCAGCAGCCCACCCTCTGGGGCCAACGTCCTGACTTTC,CASSPPSGANVLTF
NA,15,TRBJ2-7,TRBV5-6,TRBD2,TGTGCCAGCAGCTTTGGTGAGCGGGAGAGGAACGAGCAGTACTTC,CASSFGERERNEQYF
many,15,TRBJ2-2,TRBV5-1,NA,TGCGCCAGCAGCTTGAACAGCTTGTCCGGCGGGGAGCTGTTTTTT,CASSLNSLSGGELFF
many,16,TRBJ1-2,TRBV2,NA,TGTGCCAGCAGTCAACGAGGGGCCTCGAGGGACTATGGCTACACCTTC,CASSQRGASRDYGYTF
many,14,TRBJ2-7,TRBV7-9,TRBD2,TGTGCCAGCACCTCCGGGACTAGCGGCCTCTCGCAGTACTTC,CASTSGTSGLSQYF
few,18,TRBJ2-6,TRBV14,TRBD1,TGTGCCAGCAGCCATGTGGGACAGGGGGTCTCTGGGGCCAACGTCCTGACTTTC,CASSHVGQGVSGANVLTF
few,22,TRBJ2-3,TRBV4-2,TRBD2,TGTGCCAGCAGCCAAGATGGGGGCGCGTGGACTAGCGGGGGGAATTTACCAGATACGCAGTATTTT,CASSQDGGAWTSGGNLPDTQYF
few,13,TRBJ2-7,TRBV5-6,NA,TGTGCCAGCAGCTTGGTGGCAGACTACGAGCAGTACTTC,CASSLVADYEQYF
many,14,TRBJ2-1,TRBV30,NA,TGTGCCTGGAGTGTATCTCCTAGATATAATGAGCAGTTCTTC,CAWSVSPRYNEQFF
NA,14,TRBJ2-7,TRBV7-2,TRBD2,TGTGCCAGCAGAACTACAGCGGGAGGTGGCGAGCAGTACTTC,CASRTTAGGGEQYF
NA,13,TRBJ1-4,TRBV10-3,NA,TGTGCCATCAGCGACTCGCCAAATGAAAAACTGTTTTTT,CAISDSPNEKLFF
NA,15,TRBJ1-3,TRBV5-1,TRBD1,TGCGCCAGCAGCTTGGAGACAGGGGAGGCAAACACCATATATTTT,CASSLETGEANTIYF
many,13,TRBJ1-3,TRBV2,NA,TGTGCCAGCATGGGGCAGACTCGATTCACCATATATTTT,CASMGQTRFTIYF
NA,16,TRBJ2-3,TRBV9,TRBD2,TGTGCCAGCAGCCCCCTCGGACTAGCGGGAGATGATACGCAGTATTTT,CASSPLGLAGDDTQYF
NA,14,TRBJ2-1,TRBV20-1,TRBD1,TGCAGTGCTAGAGGAGGGGGCGCCTACAATGAGCAGTTCTTC,CSARGGGAYNEQFF
many,13,TRBJ2-5,TRBV29-1,NA,TGCAGCGGGGGGTCAGGCCTCCAAGAGACCCAGTACTTC,CSGGSGLQETQYF
many,16,TRBJ2-7,TRBV3-1,TRBD1,TGTGCCAGCAGCCAATTTACCGGGACAGGGAGATACGAGCAGTACTTC,CASSQFTGTGRYEQYF
few,17,TRBJ2-2,TRBV3-1,TRBD2,TGTGCCAGCAGCCAAGATCGGGCTAGCGGGACCGCCGGGGAGCTGTTTTTT,CASSQDRASGTAGELFF
many,14,TRBJ1-2,TRBV7-8,NA,TGTGCCAGCGGCGACAGAGCCTACAACTATGGCTACACCTTC,CASGDRAYNYGYTF
many,15,TRBJ2-7,TRBV7-9,TRBD1,TGTGCCAGCAGCAGCATGGGGACAGGCAGCTACGAGCAGTACTTC,CASSSMGTGSYEQYF
few,15,TRBJ1-6,TRBV12-3/TRBV12-4,NA,TGTGCCAGCAGGGGAAATCCCTCCTATAATTCACCCCTCCACTTT,CASRGNPSYNSPLHF
NA,16,TRBJ2-4,TRBV20-1,NA,TGCAGTGCTAGAGGCAGGGGCGAGGGAGCCGAAAACATTCAGTACTTC,CSARGRGEGAENIQYF
NA,13,TRBJ1-2,TRBV4-1,NA,TGCGCCAGCAGAGTTCCGGGAAACTATGGCTACACCTTC,CASRVPGNYGYTF
NA,19,TRBJ1-2,TRBV7-9,NA,TGTGCCAGCAGCTTAGGGGAGGGGGTCTTTGGTGGTATCAACTATGGCTACACCTTC,CASSLGEGVFGGINYGYTF
few,15,TRBJ1-2,TRBV27,TRBD1,TGTGCCAGCAGTTTTCGGGACAGGGTGGCGTATGGCTACACCTTC,CASSFRDRVAYGYTF
few,17,TRBJ2-7,TRBV5-1,NA,TGCGCCAGCAGCCTTTACCGGCAGCAGAGTGCATTCTACGAGCAGTACTTC,CASSLYRQQSAFYEQYF
many,13,TRBJ2-7,TRBV29-1,NA,TGCAGCGTTGAAGATGGGGGCTTTTACGAGCAGTACTTC,CSVEDGGFYEQYF
many,14,TRBJ2-3,TRBV11-1,NA,TGTGCCAGCAGCCCAGCAGCCTACACAGATACGCAGTATTTT,CASSPAAYTDTQYF
few,16,TRBJ2-1,TRBV5-1,TRBD2,TGCGCCAGCAGTCCTGGTGGCCTAGCGGGAGCCGATGAGCAGTTCTTC,CASSPGGLAGADEQFF
NA,15,TRBJ2-3,TRBV28,NA,TGTGCCAGCACCTCCGCCGGCGGCGCAGGCGATACGCAGTATTTT,CASTSAGGAGDTQYF
many,17,TRBJ1-6,TRBV20-1,NA,TGCAGTGCTAGAGATAATTTCGGTGGTCCAGGGAGTTCACCCCTCCACTTT,CSARDNFGGPGSSPLHF
many,15,TRBJ2-7,TRBV5-1,NA,TGCGCCAGCAGCTTGGTTTGGACTCCGACCTACGAGCAGTACTTC,CASSLVWTPTYEQYF
NA,16,TRBJ1-3,TRBV20-1,TRBD1,TGCAGTGCTAGAGGGACAGGGGCTGGTACTGGAAACACCATATATTTT,CSARGTGAGTGNTIYF
NA,16,TRBJ1-2,TRBV24-1,NA,TGTGCCACCAGTTTCCCCCTGGGCGGGGATGGCTATGGCTACACCTTC,CATSFPLGGDGYGYTF
NA,14,TRBJ2-7,TRBV6-1,NA,TGTGCCAGCAGTGAGTCTAGCGACTCCTACGAGCAGTACTTC,CASSESSDSYEQYF
NA,16,TRBJ2-7,TRBV15,TRBD2,TGTGCCACCAGCAGAGTGCGAGCGGGGGCAACCTACGAGCAGTACTTC,CATSRVRAGATYEQYF
many,12,TRBJ1-2,TRBV2,NA,TGTGCCAGCAGTGCACTGACTGATGGCTACACCTTC,CASSALTDGYTF
many,13,TRBJ2-1,TRBV24-1,TRBD2,TGTGCCACCAGTGGACTAGCGGTCAATGAGCAGTTCTTC,CATSGLAVNEQFF
many,16,TRBJ1-6,TRBV7-2,NA,TGTGCCAGCAGCTCTATACACAGGTCAGAAGGATCACCCCTCCACTTT,CASSSIHRSEGSPLHF
many,14,TRBJ2-6,TRBV29-1,NA,TGCAGCGTTGCCAGGGACTCTGGGGCCAACGTCCTGACTTTC,CSVARDSGANVLTF